This T cell receptor (beta chain) was recorded in a study of blood T cells in healthy people across ages. The CDR3 consists of 15 residues. Trimming shortened V by 3 bases and J by 0 bases, and 9 bases separated the two germline ends. A second PCR, run for 7 to 11 cycles, used a sample-barcoded 5' primer plus a J-beta primer mix. TCRdb reprocessed the 5' RACE reads via MiXCR and lists one record per CDR3 protein. The sample has some 780,000 distinct CDR3 sequences, approximately 60% seen once. Specimen: blood. The chain combines TRBV12-3 or TRBV12-4 with TRBJ1-5, with no clear D. The sequence came from a man aged 40-55 years in good health. The CDR3 sequence is CASSFGSDSNQPQHF. Here the CDR3 DNA reads TGTGCCAGCAGTTTTGGGTCGGATAGCAATCAGCCCCAGCATTTT.